This TCR beta chain was sequenced in a study of blood T cell repertoires in COVID-19. Study-wide context: Collection of acute and convalescent COVID-19 samples took place in the United States, Italy and Spain. Sources were T cells, B-cell-depleted T cells, or PBMCs; the material itself was cDNA or gDNA.

Original analysis: Reference gene primer amplification gave estimated nucleated cell counts. The data were produced by immunoSEQ multiplex PCR, yet TCRdb's version contains in-frame clones alone and is incomplete. The V and J calls and clone size were taken over from that table, and D and trimming were inferred from the DNA. Of fewer than 200,000 clones in the sample, around nine tenths were seen once. Unmatched junction bases numbered 4, after V lost 7 bases and J lost 4 bases. Germline V CDR1 and CDR2: SQVTM, ANQGSEA. This CDR3 has 13 residues. The genes are TRBV29-1 and TRBJ2-5; TRBD2 matches 12 bases. The sequence was obtained from a man aged 50 to 59 who had recovered from COVID-19. The sequenced material came from peripheral blood. The CDR3 DNA follows: TGCAGCGGTGGACTAGCGGGGTCAGAGACCCAGTACTTC. It is translated as CSGGLAGSETQYF.